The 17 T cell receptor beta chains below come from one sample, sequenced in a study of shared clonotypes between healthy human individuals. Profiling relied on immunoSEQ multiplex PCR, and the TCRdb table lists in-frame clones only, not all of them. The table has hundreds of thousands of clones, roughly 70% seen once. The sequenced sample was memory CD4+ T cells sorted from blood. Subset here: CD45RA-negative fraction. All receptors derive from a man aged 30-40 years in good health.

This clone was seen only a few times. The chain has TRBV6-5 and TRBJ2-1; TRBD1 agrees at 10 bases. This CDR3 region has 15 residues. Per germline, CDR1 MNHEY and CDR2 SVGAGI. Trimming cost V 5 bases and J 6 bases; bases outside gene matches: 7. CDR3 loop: CASSRDRGFSNEQFF. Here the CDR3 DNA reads TGTGCCAGCAGTCGGGACAGGGGTTTTTCCAATGAGCAGTTCTTC.

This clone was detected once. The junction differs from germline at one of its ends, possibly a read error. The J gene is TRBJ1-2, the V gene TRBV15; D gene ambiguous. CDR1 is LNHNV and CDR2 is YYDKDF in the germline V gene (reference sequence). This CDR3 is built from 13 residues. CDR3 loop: CAASGPQNYGYTF. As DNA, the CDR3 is TGTGCCGCCAGCGGCCCGCAAAACTATGGCTACACCTTC.

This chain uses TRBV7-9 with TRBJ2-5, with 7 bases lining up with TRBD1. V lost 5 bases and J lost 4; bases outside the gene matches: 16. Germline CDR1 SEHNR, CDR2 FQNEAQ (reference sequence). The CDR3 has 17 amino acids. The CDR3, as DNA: TGTGCCAGCAGCCCCCACGAGAGGAAAGGGGGCGGAGAGACCCAGTACTTC. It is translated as CASSPHERKGGGETQYF.

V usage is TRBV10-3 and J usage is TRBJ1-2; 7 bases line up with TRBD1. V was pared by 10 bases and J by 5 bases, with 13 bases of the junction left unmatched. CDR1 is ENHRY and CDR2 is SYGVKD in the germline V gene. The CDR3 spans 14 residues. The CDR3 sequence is CATTGVSAEYGYTF. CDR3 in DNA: TGTGCCACCACAGGGGTCTCAGCCGAGTATGGCTACACCTTC.

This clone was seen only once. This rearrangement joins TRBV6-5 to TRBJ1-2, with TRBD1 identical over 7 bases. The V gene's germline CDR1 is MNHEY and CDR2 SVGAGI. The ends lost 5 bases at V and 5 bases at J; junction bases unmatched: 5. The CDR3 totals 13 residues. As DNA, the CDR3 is TGTGCCAGCAGTCTCCTGACAGGGTATGGCTACACCTTC. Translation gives CASSLLTGYGYTF.

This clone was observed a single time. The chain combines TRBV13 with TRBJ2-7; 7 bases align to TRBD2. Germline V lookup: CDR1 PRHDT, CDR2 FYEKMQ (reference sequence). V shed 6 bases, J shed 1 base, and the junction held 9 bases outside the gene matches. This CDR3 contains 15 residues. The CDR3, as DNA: TGTGCCAGCAGATCCAGCGGGATCCATTCCTACGAGCAGTACTTC. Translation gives CASRSSGIHSYEQYF.

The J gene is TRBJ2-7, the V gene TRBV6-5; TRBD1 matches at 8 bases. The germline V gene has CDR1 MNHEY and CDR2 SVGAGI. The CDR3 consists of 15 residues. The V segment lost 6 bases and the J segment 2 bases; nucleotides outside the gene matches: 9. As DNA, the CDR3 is TGTGCCAGCAGCCCGGGGCCAGGGGGCCCCTACGAGCAGTACTTC. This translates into CASSPGPGGPYEQYF.

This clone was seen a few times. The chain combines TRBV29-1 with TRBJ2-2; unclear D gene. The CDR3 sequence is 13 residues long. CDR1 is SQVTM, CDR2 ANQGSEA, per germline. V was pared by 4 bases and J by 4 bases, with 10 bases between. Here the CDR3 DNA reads TGCAGCGTTGGGTCAGGAGTCACCGGGGAGCTGTTTTTT. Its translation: CSVGSGVTGELFF.

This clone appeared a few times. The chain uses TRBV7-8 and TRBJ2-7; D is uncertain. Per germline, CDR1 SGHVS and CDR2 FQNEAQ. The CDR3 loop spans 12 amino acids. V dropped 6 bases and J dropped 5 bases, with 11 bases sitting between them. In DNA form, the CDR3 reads TGTGCCAGCAGTAAAAGTTCTCACGAGCAGTACTTC. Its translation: CASSKSSHEQYF.

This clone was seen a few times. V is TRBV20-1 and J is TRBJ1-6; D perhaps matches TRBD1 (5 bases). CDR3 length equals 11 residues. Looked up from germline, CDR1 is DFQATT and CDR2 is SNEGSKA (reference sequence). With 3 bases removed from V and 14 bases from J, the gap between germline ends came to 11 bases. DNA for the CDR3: TGCAGTGCTAGGGGGGGAGTGGCCCTCCACTTT. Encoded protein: CSARGGVALHF.

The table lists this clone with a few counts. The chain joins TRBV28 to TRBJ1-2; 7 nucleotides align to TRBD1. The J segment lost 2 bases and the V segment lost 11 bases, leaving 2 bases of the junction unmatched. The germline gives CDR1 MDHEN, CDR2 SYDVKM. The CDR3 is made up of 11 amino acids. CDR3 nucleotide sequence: TGTGCCGGGGGACAGAACTATGGCTACACCTTC. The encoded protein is CAGGQNYGYTF.

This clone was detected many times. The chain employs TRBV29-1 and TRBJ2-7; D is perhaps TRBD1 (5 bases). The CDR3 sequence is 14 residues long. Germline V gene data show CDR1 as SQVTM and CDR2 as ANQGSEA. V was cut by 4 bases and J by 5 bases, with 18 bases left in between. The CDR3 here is CSVVSSDKGDEQYF. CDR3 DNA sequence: TGCAGCGTTGTTTCGTCAGATAAAGGGGACGAGCAGTACTTC.

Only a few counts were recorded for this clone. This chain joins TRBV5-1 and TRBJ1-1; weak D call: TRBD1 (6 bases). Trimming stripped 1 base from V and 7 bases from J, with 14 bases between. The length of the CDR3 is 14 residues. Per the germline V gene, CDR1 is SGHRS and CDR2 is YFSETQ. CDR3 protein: CASSLIDRSDEAFF. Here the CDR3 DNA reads TGCGCCAGCAGCTTGATTGACAGGTCGGATGAAGCTTTCTTT.

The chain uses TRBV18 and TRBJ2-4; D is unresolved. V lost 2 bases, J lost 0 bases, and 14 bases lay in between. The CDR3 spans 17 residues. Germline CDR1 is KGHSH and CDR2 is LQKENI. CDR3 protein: CASSPGSQRLAKNIQYF. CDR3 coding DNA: TGTGCCAGCTCACCAGGGTCGCAGAGACTAGCCAAAAACATTCAGTACTTC.

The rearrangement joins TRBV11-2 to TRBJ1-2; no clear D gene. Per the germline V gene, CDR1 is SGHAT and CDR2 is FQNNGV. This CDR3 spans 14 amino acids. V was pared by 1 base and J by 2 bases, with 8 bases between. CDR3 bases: TGTGCCAGCAGCTTAGGCAGCCTAAACTATGGCTACACCTTC. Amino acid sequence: CASSLGSLNYGYTF.

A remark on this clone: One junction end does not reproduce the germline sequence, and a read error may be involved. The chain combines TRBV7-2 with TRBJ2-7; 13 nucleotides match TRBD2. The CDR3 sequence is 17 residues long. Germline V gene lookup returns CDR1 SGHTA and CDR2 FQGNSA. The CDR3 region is CASSLRGTSGKSSEQYF. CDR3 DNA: TGTGCCAGCAGCTTAAGGGGGACTAGCGGGAAATCCTCCGAGCAGTACTTC. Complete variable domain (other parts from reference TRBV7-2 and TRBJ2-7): GAGVSQSPSNKVTEKGKDVELRCDPISGHTALYWYRQSLGQGLEFLIYFQGNSAPDKSGLPSDRFSAERTGGSVSTLTIQRTQQEDSAVYLCASSLRGTSGKSSEQYFGPGTRLTVT.

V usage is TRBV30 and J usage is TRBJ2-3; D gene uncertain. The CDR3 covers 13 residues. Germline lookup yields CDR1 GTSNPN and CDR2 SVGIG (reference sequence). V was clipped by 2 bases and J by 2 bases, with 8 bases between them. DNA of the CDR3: TGTGCCTGGAGTCGAGCTGACACAGATACGCAGTATTTT. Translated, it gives CAWSRADTDTQYF.